The clone carrying this TCR beta chain showed up many times. This entry is derived from a study of T cells in Graves' hyperthyroidism and ophthalmopathy. V lost 2 bases and J 0 bases, leaving 11 bases between the germline ends. There are 14 residues in the CDR3. Germline lookup yields CDR1 GTSNPN and CDR2 SVGIG (reference sequence). RNA transcripts yielded amplified TCR beta CDR3 regions. The HTBI primer set drove a first-round RT-PCR of the TCR CDR3. TCRdb ran MiXCR on the multiplex PCR reads and lists one entry per CDR3 protein. The sample has approximately 700,000 distinct CDR3 sequences, about 17% seen once.

The V call is TRBV30, the J call TRBJ2-7; maybe TRBD2 (5 bases). This receptor was obtained from a man in his late teens or twenties with Graves' hyperthyroidism. The sequencing input was blood. This CDR3 is CAWSFGGSSYEQYF. The CDR3 DNA sequence: TGTGCCTGGAGTTTCGGAGGTAGCTCCTACGAGCAGTACTTC.